The 22 T cell receptor beta chains reported below all come from one sample, sequenced in a study of blood T cells in healthy people across ages. The second PCR ran about 6 to 11 cycles with a sample-barcoded 5' primer and J-beta primers. In TCRdb, the 5' RACE reads were re-called with MiXCR into one record per CDR3 protein. In the table there are about 1.8 million distinct CDR3 sequences, 49% of which are singletons. The sequencing input was blood. The receptor source for this set is a woman in her thirties or forties in good health.

The CDR3 spells CASSPGLGRIETQYF. The CDR3 region has the DNA TGTGCCAGCAGCCCAGGACTGGGCCGAATAGAGACCCAGTACTTC. The chain has TRBV11-1 and TRBJ2-5, with D possibly being TRBD2 (5 bases). Germline CDR1 reads SGHAT; CDR2 reads FQDESV (reference sequence). Trimming removed 5 bases from V and 4 bases from J, with 17 bases in between. The CDR3 sequence is 15 residues long. Filled out from reference TRBV11-1 and TRBJ2-5, the complete variable domain reads EAEVAQSPRYKITEKSQAVAFWCDPISGHATLYWYRQILGQGPELLVQFQDESVVDDSQLPKDRFSAERLKGVDSTLKIQPAELGDSAMYLCASSPGLGRIETQYFGPGTRLLVL.

The chain couples TRBV6-4 to TRBJ2-7; unclear D gene. CDR1 and CDR2 from the germline V gene are MRHNA and SNTAGT. Between the trimmed V and J ends, which lost 11 bases and 0 bases, there was a span of 17 bases. The CDR3 extends over 14 amino acids. CDR3 in amino acids: CAARERLTSYEQYF. The CDR3 region has the DNA TGTGCCGCCCGTGAACGGTTGACCTCCTACGAGCAGTACTTC.

This clonotype was counted only a few times. The CDR3 DNA is TGCGCCAGCAGCTTTATGACAGGGAAAGATACGCAGTATTTT. Protein: CASSFMTGKDTQYF. The chain links TRBV5-1 to TRBJ2-3, with TRBD1 matching over 7 bases. V lost 2 bases, J lost 5 bases, and 5 bases stayed unmatched. Looked up from germline, CDR1 is SGHRS and CDR2 is YFSETQ. The CDR3 sequence is 14 residues long. Together with reference TRBV5-1 and TRBJ2-3, the CDR3 gives the full variable domain: KAGVTQTPRYLIKTRGQQVTLSCSPISGHRSVSWYQQTPGQGLQFLFEYFSETQRNKGNFPGRFSGRQFSNSRSEMNVSTLELGDSALYLCASSFMTGKDTQYFGPGTRLTVL.

This clonotype appeared once. The chain combines TRBV7-2 with TRBJ1-1, with TRBD1 identical over 8 bases. The CDR3 has 15 residues. The J segment lost 6 bases and the V segment lost 4 bases, leaving 10 bases of the junction unmatched. CDR1 is SGHTA and CDR2 is FQGNSA in the germline V gene. The CDR3 bases are TGTGCCAGCAGCTCCGGACAGGGTTTGGTACCTGAAGCTTTCTTT. Its translation: CASSSGQGLVPEAFF.

The rearrangement joins TRBV4-1 to TRBJ1-4, with D unresolved. The CDR3 covers 13 residues. The V gene's germline CDR1 is MGHRA and CDR2 YSYEKL. V was shortened by 0 bases and J by 8 bases, with 7 bases between the two germline ends. The CDR3 protein is CASSQDIYEKLFF. The CDR3 nucleotides are TGCGCCAGCAGCCAAGATATCTACGAAAAACTGTTTTTT.

Turning to this clonotype: A junction end diverges from the germline sequence, so it may reflect a read error. This rearrangement joins TRBV10-3 to TRBJ1-1, with 7 bases identical to TRBD1. The CDR3 is 13 amino acids. Germline values: CDR1 ENHRY, CDR2 SYGVKD. In nucleotides, the CDR3 is TGTGCCATCAGTTTACAGGGGAACAGTGAAGCTTTCTTT. This translates into CAISLQGNSEAFF.

This chain links TRBV6-5 with TRBJ2-4, with a possible D match to TRBD1 (5 bases). Near its end, the DNA agrees better with TRBJ2-7, so the J call may be wrong. Germline V gene sequence: CDR1 MNHEY, CDR2 SVGAGI. The CDR3 is 14 amino acids. The CDR3 region has the DNA TGTGCCAGCAGTTACCTCTCAGGGATCGACGAGCAGTACTTC. Translated, it gives CASSYLSGIDEQYF.

This clonotype was seen only a few times. The chain uses TRBV28 and TRBJ2-3, with TRBD1 matching over 7 bases. This CDR3 has 14 amino acids. J was trimmed by 1 base and V by 6 bases; bases with no gene match: 4. Germline CDR1 and CDR2: MDHEN and SYDVKM. CDR3 residues: CASRTGHRTDTQYF. The DNA for the CDR3 is TGTGCCAGCAGGACAGGGCATCGCACAGATACGCAGTATTTT.

V gene TRBV11-2 combines with J gene TRBJ1-4; 10 bases align to TRBD1. Per the germline V gene, CDR1 is SGHAT and CDR2 is FQNNGV. The CDR3 has 16 amino acids. Trimming took 5 bases from V and 8 from J; bases not matched to a gene: 11. The DNA of the CDR3 is TGTGCCAGCAGCACACCGTTGGACAGGGGGGGCGAAAAACTGTTTTTT. It codes for CASSTPLDRGGEKLFF.

This clonotype was found a few times. V is TRBV7-3 and J is TRBJ2-3, with 7 nucleotides matching TRBD2. Germline CDR1 and CDR2: SGHTA and FQGTGA. Trimming took 4 bases from V and 0 from J; bases not matched to a gene: 10. The CDR3 runs to 17 residues. The DNA of the CDR3 is TGTGCCAGCAGCTCCCGGGGCGGGGGTACTAGCACAGATACGCAGTATTTT. Its translation: CASSSRGGGTSTDTQYF. The entire variable domain, with the rest obtained from reference TRBV7-3 and TRBJ2-3, is as follows: GAGVSQTPSNKVTEKGKYVELRCDPISGHTALYWYRQSLGQGPEFLIYFQGTGAADDSGLPNDRFFAVRPEGSVSTLKIQRTERGDSAVYLCASSSRGGGTSTDTQYFGPGTRLTVL.

The genes are TRBV6-5 and TRBJ2-3; 15 positions agree with TRBD2. Losses at the gene ends were 2 bases for V and 10 bases for J; bases not matched to a gene: 7. The CDR3 loop spans 16 amino acids. Germline values: CDR1 MNHEY, CDR2 SVGAGI. In nucleotides, the CDR3 is TGTGCCAGCAGTTACGGACTAGCGGGGGGGCATGTGCCGCAGTATTTT. Translating it yields CASSYGLAGGHVPQYF.

The chain uses TRBV12-3 or TRBV12-4 and TRBJ2-7; TRBD1 matches 9 bases. Unmatched junction bases numbered 15, after V lost 3 bases and J lost 12 bases. The CDR3 extends over 15 amino acids. The CDR3 loop reads CASSLTGQGKETPYF. The CDR3 coding sequence is TGTGCCAGCAGTTTGACGGGACAGGGAAAAGAGACCCCGTACTTC.

This rearrangement joins TRBV10-1 to TRBJ2-3; D uncertain. Per germline, CDR1 WNHNN and CDR2 SYGVQD (reference sequence). Trimming left V 0 bases short and J 6 bases short, with 16 bases between. This CDR3 is 16 amino acids long. The CDR3, as DNA: TGCGCCAGCAGTGAGTCCCCGGACCCGAGCGTGGATACGCAGTATTTT. Translating gives CASSESPDPSVDTQYF.

This chain connects TRBV20-1 to TRBJ2-1; D gene uncertain. Trimming stripped 0 bases from V and 7 bases from J, with 19 bases between. The CDR3 spans 16 residues. Germline lookup yields CDR1 DFQATT and CDR2 SNEGSKA (reference sequence). CDR3 region: CSARDPSRRGRNEQFF. The CDR3 nucleotides read TGCAGTGCTAGAGATCCAAGTAGAAGAGGCAGGAATGAGCAGTTCTTC.

The chain couples TRBV9 to TRBJ2-3; D perhaps matches TRBD2 (5 bases). Per germline, CDR1 SGDLS and CDR2 YYNGEE. This CDR3 is 15 amino acids long. V lost 3 bases and J lost 3, with 14 bases in between. CDR3 DNA: TGTGCCAGCAGCGGGGGAGTCCGGTCAACAGATACGCAGTATTTT. Translating gives CASSGGVRSTDTQYF.

The chain recombines TRBV15 with TRBJ2-3; D call uncertain. Germline CDR1 reads LNHNV; CDR2 reads YYDKDF (reference sequence). V was trimmed by 1 base and J by 0 bases, leaving 8 bases between them. The CDR3 sequence is 15 residues long. CDR3 loop: CATSRGPSSTDTQYF. CDR3 DNA: TGTGCCACCAGCAGAGGCCCCAGTAGCACAGATACGCAGTATTTT.

This chain joins TRBV4-3 and TRBJ1-4; TRBD1 matches at 8 bases. This CDR3 contains 15 residues. The J segment lost 8 bases and the V segment lost 0 bases, leaving 5 bases of the junction unmatched. Germline loops: CDR1 LGHNA, CDR2 YSLEER. In nucleotides, the CDR3 is TGCGCCAGCAGCCAAGAGTGGACAGGGAAAGAAAAACTGTTTTTT. This encodes CASSQEWTGKEKLFF.

The chain employs TRBV14 and TRBJ2-1, with 12 bases identical to TRBD2. The ends lost 3 bases at V and 6 bases at J; junction bases unmatched: 9. This CDR3 contains 17 residues. CDR1 and CDR2 from the germline V gene are SGHDN and FVKESK. CDR3 protein: CASSQTLLAGGSNEQFF. The CDR3 DNA follows: TGTGCCAGCAGCCAGACCCTCCTAGCGGGGGGGTCCAATGAGCAGTTCTTC.

This chain connects TRBV15 to TRBJ2-7, with D unclear. CDR1 and CDR2 (germline): LNHNV, YYDKDF (reference sequence). This CDR3 region has 17 residues. The V gene lost 1 base and the J gene lost 6 bases, with 22 bases spanning the gap. For the CDR3, the DNA is TGTGCCACCAGCAGAGTCGCAGAAGCGACGCCTCTATCCGAGCAGTACTTC. This sequence encodes CATSRVAEATPLSEQYF.

The chain carries TRBV4-1 and TRBJ2-7; D may be TRBD2 (6 bases). V gave up 0 bases and J gave up 5 bases, with 14 bases separating them. The CDR3 spans 15 residues. CDR1 MGHRA and CDR2 YSYEKL come from the germline V gene. For the CDR3, the DNA is TGCGCCAGCAGCCAAGAAGAGGTACCGGGGGACGAGCAGTACTTC. Protein product: CASSQEEVPGDEQYF.

In its sample, this clonotype was seen a few times. The CDR3 nucleotides read TGTGCCAGCAGTGACCCCAGTACAGATTCTGGGGCCAACGTCCTGACTTTC. It encodes CASSDPSTDSGANVLTF. The chain is built from TRBV2 and TRBJ2-6; D is unclear. This CDR3 is built from 17 residues. Germline loops: CDR1 SNHLY, CDR2 FYNNEI. The V and J ends lost 3 bases and 1 base respectively, with 13 bases between them. Drawing the rest from reference TRBV2 and TRBJ2-6, the complete variable domain is EPEVTQTPSHQVTQMGQEVILRCVPISNHLYFYWYRQILGQKVEFLVSFYNNEISEKSEIFDDQFSVERPDGSNFTLKIRSTKLEDSAMYFCASSDPSTDSGANVLTFGAGSRLTVL.

This clonotype came up once. The rearrangement links TRBV7-2 to TRBJ2-2; 13 bases map to TRBD2. CDR1 and CDR2 (germline): SGHTA, FQGNSA. This CDR3 contains 16 residues. With V trimmed by 3 bases and J by 3 bases, 1 base remained unmatched. CDR3 amino acids: CASSLGLAGYTGELFF. CDR3 nucleotides: TGTGCCAGCAGCTTGGGACTAGCGGGGTACACCGGGGAGCTGTTTTTT.